These T cell receptor beta chains were read from a single sample in a study of T cells in Graves' hyperthyroidism and ophthalmopathy. MiXCR, run by TCRdb on the multiplex PCR reads, gives a single entry per CDR3 protein. The top ten hold over 8% of the sample, which has hundreds of thousands of distinct CDR3 sequences, about 38% seen once. Material for sequencing was blood. The source of these receptors is a man aged 18 to 30 with Graves' hyperthyroidism. CDR3s include the opening cysteine and the closing phenylalanine or tryptophan. Each record gives: V gene, clone size, J gene, D gene, CDR3 protein, CDR3 DNA. A D gene is named only where the DNA matches it firmly. Clone size is not always given. Where it is, it says once, few, many or a class for expanded clones.

V gene: TRBV9
clone size: many
J gene: TRBJ2-5
D gene: TRBD2
CDR3 protein: CASSVGTSGQETQYF
CDR3 DNA: TGTGCCAGCAGCGTTGGGACTAGCGGCCAAGAGACCCAGTACTTC

V gene: TRBV6-5
clone size: few
J gene: TRBJ2-7
D gene: TRBD2
CDR3 protein: CASRASGGAYEQYF
CDR3 DNA: TGTGCCAGCAGGGCCAGCGGGGGGGCCTACGAGCAGTACTTC

V gene: TRBV12-3/TRBV12-4
clone size: NA
J gene: TRBJ2-7
D gene: NA
CDR3 protein: CAKGGLLGSYF
CDR3 DNA: TGTGCTAAGGGAGGCCTACTGGGGTCGTACTTC

V gene: TRBV6-5
clone size: NA
J gene: TRBJ1-2
D gene: TRBD1
CDR3 protein: CGSGAGGNYGYTF
CDR3 DNA: TGTGGAAGCGGCGCAGGGGGCAACTATGGCTACACCTTC

V gene: TRBV6-6
clone size: few
J gene: TRBJ2-5
D gene: NA
CDR3 protein: CASSYSWGVETQYF
CDR3 DNA: TGTGCCAGCAGTTACTCGTGGGGGGTAGAGACCCAGTACTTC

V gene: TRBV6-5
clone size: NA
J gene: TRBJ1-1
D gene: NA
CDR3 protein: CASRRSSEAFF
CDR3 DNA: TGTGCCAGCAGAAGAAGTAGTGAAGCTTTCTTT

V gene: TRBV7-2
clone size: few
J gene: TRBJ1-2
D gene: TRBD1
CDR3 protein: CASSPSATGDGYTF
CDR3 DNA: TGTGCCAGCTCACCATCTGCGACAGGGGATGGCTACACCTTC

V gene: TRBV6-5
clone size: NA
J gene: TRBJ1-5
D gene: NA
CDR3 protein: CASSYADARQPQHF
CDR3 DNA: TGTGCCAGCAGCTACGCGGACGCCCGCCAGCCCCAGCATTTT

V gene: TRBV18
clone size: NA
J gene: TRBJ1-2
D gene: NA
CDR3 protein: CASSPDTF
CDR3 DNA: TGTGCCAGCTCCCCTGACACCTTC

V gene: TRBV4-1
clone size: few
J gene: TRBJ1-6
D gene: NA
CDR3 protein: CASSQDLGAATNSPLHF
CDR3 DNA: TGCGCCAGCAGCCAAGATTTGGGTGCGGCGACGAATTCACCCCTCCACTTT

V gene: TRBV25-1
clone size: many
J gene: TRBJ1-2
D gene: NA
CDR3 protein: CASSRGELYGYTF
CDR3 DNA: TGTGCCAGCAGTCGCGGGGAGCTCTATGGCTACACCTTC

V gene: TRBV7-2
clone size: NA
J gene: TRBJ1-2
D gene: NA
CDR3 protein: CASSVGPTYYGYTF
CDR3 DNA: TGTGCCAGCAGCGTAGGCCCCACGTACTATGGCTACACCTTC

V gene: TRBV29-1
clone size: NA
J gene: TRBJ2-7
D gene: NA
CDR3 protein: CSSYSRQVIDEQYF
CDR3 DNA: TGCAGCAGTTACTCTCGACAGGTGATCGACGAGCAGTACTTC

V gene: TRBV19
clone size: NA
J gene: TRBJ1-1
D gene: NA
CDR3 protein: CASSLATVAFF
CDR3 DNA: TGTGCCAGTAGCCTGGCCACTGTAGCTTTCTTT

V gene: TRBV6-1
clone size: NA
J gene: TRBJ1-2
D gene: TRBD1
CDR3 protein: CASKKQGGGYGYTF
CDR3 DNA: TGTGCCAGCAAAAAACAAGGGGGCGGGTATGGCTACACCTTC

V gene: TRBV20-1
clone size: NA
J gene: TRBJ1-1
D gene: NA
CDR3 protein: CRVKRASLNTEAFF
CDR3 DNA: TGCAGAGTTAAGAGGGCCTCTTTGAACACTGAAGCTTTCTTT

V gene: TRBV29-1
clone size: NA
J gene: TRBJ1-1
D gene: NA
CDR3 protein: CSVEVGGGDTEAFF
CDR3 DNA: TGCAGCGTTGAAGTCGGGGGAGGGGACACTGAAGCTTTCTTT

V gene: TRBV6-5
clone size: NA
J gene: TRBJ1-6
D gene: NA
CDR3 protein: CASSPTGDRSSPLHF
CDR3 DNA: TGTGCCAGCAGCCCGACTGGGGACCGAAGCTCACCCCTCCACTTT

V gene: TRBV11-3
clone size: few
J gene: TRBJ1-1
D gene: NA
CDR3 protein: CASSSRSLEAEAFF
CDR3 DNA: TGTGCCAGCAGCTCCCGGTCCCTTGAGGCTGAAGCTTTCTTT

V gene: TRBV20-1
clone size: NA
J gene: TRBJ1-2
D gene: NA
CDR3 protein: CSASNSLGGGGGYTF
CDR3 DNA: TGCAGTGCTAGCAACAGCTTGGGGGGTGGTGGTGGCTACACCTTC

V gene: TRBV6-5
clone size: NA
J gene: TRBJ1-2
D gene: NA
CDR3 protein: CASSYSRPARYGYTF
CDR3 DNA: TGTGCCAGCAGTTACAGTAGACCGGCTCGCTATGGCTACACCTTC

V gene: TRBV6-5
clone size: NA
J gene: TRBJ2-5
D gene: NA
CDR3 protein: CASSSDRLETQYF
CDR3 DNA: TGTGCCAGCAGTTCCGACAGGCTTGAGACCCAGTACTTC

V gene: TRBV7-3
clone size: NA
J gene: TRBJ2-7
D gene: TRBD1
CDR3 protein: CASSPETGEHEQYF
CDR3 DNA: TGTGCCAGCTCACCCGAGACAGGGGAGCACGAGCAGTACTTC

V gene: TRBV20-1
clone size: NA
J gene: TRBJ1-6
D gene: TRBD1
CDR3 protein: CSARGMGTGTSPLHF
CDR3 DNA: TGCAGTGCTAGAGGGATGGGGACAGGGACTTCACCCCTCCACTTT

V gene: TRBV6-2/TRBV6-3
clone size: NA
J gene: TRBJ1-3
D gene: NA
CDR3 protein: CASSYGGSISGNTIYF
CDR3 DNA: TGTGCCAGCAGTTACGGTGGGTCTATCTCTGGAAACACCATATATTTT

V gene: TRBV15
clone size: NA
J gene: TRBJ2-3
D gene: NA
CDR3 protein: CATSRDGSGRGDTQYF
CDR3 DNA: TGTGCCACCAGCAGAGATGGTTCCGGAAGGGGGGATACGCAGTATTTT

V gene: TRBV15
clone size: many
J gene: TRBJ1-4
D gene: NA
CDR3 protein: CATSRPSGEGEKLFF
CDR3 DNA: TGTGCCACCAGCCGACCTAGTGGGGAGGGTGAAAAACTGTTTTTT

V gene: TRBV7-3
clone size: few
J gene: TRBJ2-7
D gene: NA
CDR3 protein: CASSLSGQYYEQYF
CDR3 DNA: TGTGCCAGCAGCTTAAGCGGGCAGTACTACGAGCAGTACTTC

V gene: TRBV15
clone size: NA
J gene: TRBJ1-2
D gene: NA
CDR3 protein: CVTSKGHSYGYTF
CDR3 DNA: TGTGTCACCAGCAAGGGACACAGCTATGGCTACACCTTC